A selection of T cell receptor beta chains follows, all from one sample in a study of blood T cell repertoires in COVID-19. Some clones are missing from TCRdb's copy, which holds only in-frame ones; the method was immunoSEQ multiplex PCR. The data contain about 250,000 clones, approximately 86% of them singletons. Sequencing was carried out using peripheral blood. Receptors originate from an elderly woman with active or convalescent COVID-19. The CDR3 runs from the conserved cysteine through the conserved F or W. A D gene is named only where the DNA matches it firmly. Some rows mark clone size as missing; the rest say once, few, many or name a class of expanded clone.

CDR3 protein: CASSTSRKRTGGNQPQHF; CDR3 DNA: TGTGCCAGTAGTACCTCTAGAAAAAGGACAGGGGGCAATCAGCCCCAGCATTTT; V gene: TRBV19; clone size: NA; D gene: TRBD1; J gene: TRBJ1-5
CDR3 protein: CAWSTQGSPLHF; CDR3 DNA: TGTGCCTGGTCTACACAGGGATCACCCCTCCACTTT; V gene: TRBV30; clone size: NA; D gene: NA; J gene: TRBJ1-6
CDR3 protein: CSASLLAEVYEQYF; CDR3 DNA: TGCAGTGCTAGTTTACTAGCGGAAGTCTACGAGCAGTACTTC; V gene: TRBV20-1; clone size: NA; D gene: TRBD2; J gene: TRBJ2-7
CDR3 protein: CASSMREEGTEAFF; CDR3 DNA: TGTGCCAGTAGTATGAGGGAAGAGGGCACTGAAGCTTTCTTT; V gene: TRBV19; clone size: once; D gene: NA; J gene: TRBJ1-1
CDR3 protein: CASSTGGARGNEKLFF; CDR3 DNA: TGTGCCAGCAGTACAGGGGGGGCTCGTGGCAATGAAAAACTGTTTTTT; V gene: TRBV2; clone size: few; D gene: TRBD1; J gene: TRBJ1-4
CDR3 protein: CASSQRQGSTEAFF; CDR3 DNA: TGTGCCAGCTCACAGCGACAGGGAAGCACTGAAGCTTTCTTT; V gene: TRBV18; clone size: NA; D gene: TRBD1; J gene: TRBJ1-1
CDR3 protein: CASSFGQGFSPLHF; CDR3 DNA: TGTGCCAGCAGCTTCGGACAGGGGTTTTCACCCCTCCACTTT; V gene: TRBV7-8; clone size: NA; D gene: TRBD1; J gene: TRBJ1-6
CDR3 protein: CSVEPSGGRETQYF; CDR3 DNA: TGCAGCGTTGAACCTAGCGGGGGTCGGGAGACCCAGTACTTC; V gene: TRBV29-1; clone size: NA; D gene: TRBD2; J gene: TRBJ2-5
CDR3 protein: CASSQVLLNEQFF; CDR3 DNA: TGTGCCAGCAGCCAAGTCCTCCTCAATGAGCAGTTCTTC; V gene: TRBV3-1/TRBV3-2; clone size: NA; D gene: NA; J gene: TRBJ2-1
CDR3 protein: CASSPGQGRHTEAFF; CDR3 DNA: TGTGCCAGCTCACCGGGACAGGGTCGTCACACTGAAGCTTTCTTT; V gene: TRBV18; clone size: once; D gene: TRBD1; J gene: TRBJ1-1
CDR3 protein: CASSVATGSSYEQYF; CDR3 DNA: TGTGCCAGCAGCGTGGCGACAGGGAGCTCCTACGAGCAGTACTTC; V gene: TRBV9; clone size: NA; D gene: TRBD1; J gene: TRBJ2-7
CDR3 protein: CASSQSGRGHTSTDTQYF; CDR3 DNA: TGCGCCAGCAGCCAGTCGGGCAGAGGGCATACTAGCACAGATACGCAGTATTTT; V gene: TRBV4-1; clone size: NA; D gene: NA; J gene: TRBJ2-3
CDR3 protein: CASSAGGPQETQYF; CDR3 DNA: TGTGCCAGCAGCGCCGGCGGGCCACAAGAGACCCAGTACTTC; V gene: TRBV9; clone size: NA; D gene: NA; J gene: TRBJ2-5
CDR3 protein: CASSLQGADTEAFF; CDR3 DNA: TGTGCCAGCAGCCTACAGGGGGCGGACACTGAAGCTTTCTTT; V gene: TRBV9; clone size: NA; D gene: TRBD1; J gene: TRBJ1-1
CDR3 protein: CASLRGTLDRETQYF; CDR3 DNA: TGTGCCAGCCTCAGGGGGACTCTGGACCGAGAGACCCAGTACTTC; V gene: TRBV2; clone size: NA; D gene: NA; J gene: TRBJ2-5
CDR3 protein: CASSMGLALNEQYF; CDR3 DNA: TGTGCCAGCAGCATGGGACTAGCGCTTAACGAGCAGTACTTC; V gene: TRBV7-2; clone size: NA; D gene: TRBD2; J gene: TRBJ2-7
CDR3 protein: CASSSSSDGYEQYF; CDR3 DNA: TGTGCCAGCAGCTCTAGCTCTGACGGCTACGAGCAGTACTTC; V gene: TRBV11-3; clone size: NA; D gene: NA; J gene: TRBJ2-7
CDR3 protein: CASSSPPTGGIYGYTF; CDR3 DNA: TGTGCCAGCAGTTCCCCCCCGACAGGGGGAATCTATGGCTACACCTTC; V gene: TRBV28; clone size: NA; D gene: TRBD1; J gene: TRBJ1-2
CDR3 protein: CASSPSLGLGDRGMNTEAFF; CDR3 DNA: TGTGCCAGCAGTCCCTCCCTCGGTTTAGGGGACAGAGGAATGAACACTGAAGCTTTCTTT; V gene: TRBV6-6; clone size: NA; D gene: TRBD1; J gene: TRBJ1-1
CDR3 protein: CASRTGAPHQPQHF; CDR3 DNA: TGTGCCAGCAGGACAGGGGCCCCCCATCAGCCCCAGCATTTT; V gene: TRBV6-5; clone size: NA; D gene: TRBD1; J gene: TRBJ1-5
CDR3 protein: CASSQDWGSGRGGAGELFF; CDR3 DNA: TGTGCCAGCAGCCAAGATTGGGGCTCGGGACGCGGGGGTGCCGGGGAGCTGTTTTTT; V gene: TRBV3-1/TRBV3-2; clone size: NA; D gene: TRBD2; J gene: TRBJ2-2
CDR3 protein: CASRPTGTGVYEQYF; CDR3 DNA: TGTGCCAGCAGACCCACCGGGACAGGGGTATACGAGCAGTACTTC; V gene: TRBV27; clone size: NA; D gene: TRBD1; J gene: TRBJ2-7
CDR3 protein: CASSFPGQGFHEQYF; CDR3 DNA: TGTGCCAGCAGTTTTCCGGGACAGGGGTTCCACGAGCAGTACTTC; V gene: TRBV28; clone size: NA; D gene: TRBD1; J gene: TRBJ2-7
CDR3 protein: CASSTRDRLTKNIQYF; CDR3 DNA: TGTGCCAGTAGTACCCGGGACAGGTTGACCAAAAACATTCAGTACTTC; V gene: TRBV19; clone size: NA; D gene: TRBD1; J gene: TRBJ2-4
CDR3 protein: CATSRGDRPPPRQYF; CDR3 DNA: TGTGCCACCAGCAGAGGGGACAGGCCCCCTCCCCGGCAGTACTTC; V gene: TRBV15; clone size: NA; D gene: TRBD1; J gene: TRBJ2-7
CDR3 protein: CASSFSGRPDNEQFF; CDR3 DNA: TGCGCCAGCAGCTTTAGCGGGAGGCCGGACAATGAGCAGTTCTTC; V gene: TRBV5-1; clone size: NA; D gene: TRBD2; J gene: TRBJ2-1
CDR3 protein: CATSDPGQGNTEAFF; CDR3 DNA: TGTGCCACCAGTGATCCGGGACAGGGGAACACTGAAGCTTTCTTT; V gene: TRBV24-1; clone size: few; D gene: TRBD1; J gene: TRBJ1-1
CDR3 protein: CASSTGRGETQYF; CDR3 DNA: TGTGCCAGCAGTACTGGTAGGGGGGAGACCCAGTACTTC; V gene: TRBV7-6; clone size: NA; D gene: NA; J gene: TRBJ2-5
CDR3 protein: CASSETRNTGELFF; CDR3 DNA: TGTGCCAGTAGTGAGACAAGGAACACCGGGGAGCTGTTTTTT; V gene: TRBV19; clone size: NA; D gene: NA; J gene: TRBJ2-2
CDR3 protein: CANSGERADTQYF; CDR3 DNA: TGTGCGAATAGCGGGGAGAGGGCAGATACGCAGTATTTT; V gene: TRBV10-3; clone size: NA; D gene: TRBD2; J gene: TRBJ2-3
CDR3 protein: CASSYVPNQPQHF; CDR3 DNA: TGTGCCAGCAGTTACGTCCCGAATCAGCCCCAGCATTTT; V gene: TRBV6-5; clone size: NA; D gene: NA; J gene: TRBJ1-5
CDR3 protein: CSVDRGGLWEQFF; CDR3 DNA: TGCAGCGTTGATCGGGGAGGCCTTTGGGAGCAGTTCTTC; V gene: TRBV29-1; clone size: NA; D gene: NA; J gene: TRBJ2-1
CDR3 protein: CASSLLAGGHVDTQYF; CDR3 DNA: TGTGCCAGCAGCTTACTAGCGGGGGGGCATGTAGATACGCAGTATTTT; V gene: TRBV5-5; clone size: NA; D gene: TRBD2; J gene: TRBJ2-3
CDR3 protein: CASSQVGLGGNSPLHF; CDR3 DNA: TGTGCCAGCAGCCAGGTAGGACTCGGAGGGAATTCACCCCTCCACTTT; V gene: TRBV3-1/TRBV3-2; clone size: NA; D gene: NA; J gene: TRBJ1-6
CDR3 protein: CASMEGQGNTIYF; CDR3 DNA: TGCGCCAGCATGGAGGGGCAGGGAAACACCATATATTTT; V gene: TRBV5-1; clone size: NA; D gene: NA; J gene: TRBJ1-3
CDR3 protein: CASSPAPPLYEQFF; CDR3 DNA: TGTGCCAGCAGCCCCGCACCCCCGCTATATGAGCAGTTCTTC; V gene: TRBV3-1/TRBV3-2; clone size: NA; D gene: NA; J gene: TRBJ2-1
CDR3 protein: CASSRQGLDAEAFF; CDR3 DNA: TGTGCCAGCAGTCGACAGGGCCTAGACGCTGAAGCTTTCTTT; V gene: TRBV6-5; clone size: NA; D gene: TRBD1; J gene: TRBJ1-1
CDR3 protein: CASSQGAPMLETQYF; CDR3 DNA: TGCGCCAGCAGCCAGGGGGCGCCGATGTTGGAGACCCAGTACTTC; V gene: TRBV5-1; clone size: NA; D gene: TRBD1; J gene: TRBJ2-5
CDR3 protein: CASILSGRTEAFF; CDR3 DNA: TGTGCCAGCATTCTTTCGGGGAGGACTGAAGCTTTCTTT; V gene: TRBV28; clone size: NA; D gene: NA; J gene: TRBJ1-1
CDR3 protein: CASSIQGVSTDTQYF; CDR3 DNA: TGTGCCAGTAGTATTCAAGGGGTAAGCACAGATACGCAGTATTTT; V gene: TRBV19; clone size: NA; D gene: NA; J gene: TRBJ2-3
CDR3 protein: CASSTAYSSYEQYF; CDR3 DNA: TGTGCCAGCAGCACCGCCTACAGCTCCTACGAGCAGTACTTC; V gene: TRBV5-6; clone size: NA; D gene: NA; J gene: TRBJ2-7
CDR3 protein: CASSFGGSGLHEQYF; CDR3 DNA: TGTGCCAGCAGTTTTGGAGGGAGTGGTTTACACGAGCAGTACTTC; V gene: TRBV28; clone size: NA; D gene: NA; J gene: TRBJ2-7
CDR3 protein: CASSRTGGANYGYTF; CDR3 DNA: TGCGCCAGCAGCCGCACAGGGGGCGCGAACTATGGCTACACCTTC; V gene: TRBV5-1; clone size: NA; D gene: TRBD1; J gene: TRBJ1-2
CDR3 protein: CASSYRRSQPQHF; CDR3 DNA: TGTGCCAGCAGCTATAGGCGGAGTCAGCCCCAGCATTTT; V gene: TRBV5-8; clone size: NA; D gene: NA; J gene: TRBJ1-5
CDR3 protein: CASRMGGGTNQPQHF; CDR3 DNA: TGTGCCAGCAGAATGGGAGGCGGAACCAATCAGCCCCAGCATTTT; V gene: TRBV28; clone size: few; D gene: NA; J gene: TRBJ1-5
CDR3 protein: CASSPIGGNTIYF; CDR3 DNA: TGTGCCAGCTCACCAATCGGTGGAAACACCATATATTTT; V gene: TRBV18; clone size: few; D gene: NA; J gene: TRBJ1-3
CDR3 protein: CATSSNLYNEQFF; CDR3 DNA: TGTGCCACTTCTAGCAACCTCTACAATGAGCAGTTCTTC; V gene: TRBV28; clone size: NA; D gene: NA; J gene: TRBJ2-1
CDR3 protein: CASRRGQEKGYTF; CDR3 DNA: TGTGCCAGCAGGAGGGGGCAGGAGAAAGGCTACACCTTC; V gene: TRBV2; clone size: NA; D gene: TRBD1; J gene: TRBJ1-2
CDR3 protein: CASVGEFDTGELFF; CDR3 DNA: TGTGCCAGCGTGGGCGAATTCGACACCGGGGAGCTGTTTTTT; V gene: TRBV19; clone size: NA; D gene: NA; J gene: TRBJ2-2
CDR3 protein: CASSEYPQNYEQYF; CDR3 DNA: TGTGCCAGCAGTGAATATCCACAAAACTACGAGCAGTACTTC; V gene: TRBV25-1; clone size: NA; D gene: NA; J gene: TRBJ2-7
CDR3 protein: CSVRTTSGRNEQFF; CDR3 DNA: TGCAGCGTTCGCACGACTAGCGGGAGAAATGAGCAGTTCTTC; V gene: TRBV29-1; clone size: NA; D gene: TRBD2; J gene: TRBJ2-1